The 31 T cell receptor beta chains reported below all come from one sample, sequenced in a study of T cells in Graves' hyperthyroidism and ophthalmopathy. What was amplified from RNA transcripts were TCR beta CDR3 regions. First-round RT-PCR of the TCR CDR3 relied on the HTBI primer set. TCRdb ran MiXCR on the multiplex PCR reads and lists one entry per CDR3 protein. The sample yields more than 600,000 distinct CDR3 sequences, around 15% seen once. Sequenced: blood. The receptors were gathered from a man aged 18-30 years with Graves' hyperthyroidism.

This clonotype occurred many times. This chain connects TRBV28 to TRBJ2-3; TRBD2 matches 8 bases. Germline-derived CDR1 and CDR2 are MDHEN and SYDVKM. Unmatched junction bases numbered 4, after V lost 7 bases and J lost 1 base. This CDR3 contains 14 residues. CDR3: CASMEAGGTDTQYF. CDR3 nucleotide sequence: TGTGCCAGCATGGAAGCGGGAGGCACAGATACGCAGTATTTT.

This clonotype turned up a few times. This chain joins TRBV7-3 and TRBJ2-2; D is uncertain. Deletions cut 2 bases from V and 0 bases from J, with 10 bases between. Germline CDR1 reads SGHTA; CDR2 reads FQGTGA. This CDR3 is 16 amino acids long. DNA for the CDR3: TGTGCCAGCAGCTTAGAGGCCACCGCGAACACCGGGGAGCTGTTTTTT. This translates into CASSLEATANTGELFF.

The chain links TRBV7-9 to TRBJ2-4; 7 nucleotides match TRBD1. From germline, CDR1 is SEHNR and CDR2 FQNEAQ (reference sequence). V lost 5 bases and J lost 9; bases outside the gene matches: 7. The CDR3 has 13 amino acids. The CDR3 DNA is TGTGCCAGCAGCGGTCGACAGGGCCTCATTCAGTACTTC. Its protein is CASSGRQGLIQYF.

This chain joins TRBV5-6 and TRBJ1-5; D may be TRBD1 (6 bases). The CDR3 covers 16 residues. Germline CDR1 SGHDT, CDR2 YYEEEE. The V end was cut by 0 bases, the J end by 0 bases, with 10 bases between. The chain's CDR3 is CASSLGYRDSNQPQHF. CDR3 nucleotide sequence: TGTGCCAGCAGCTTGGGGTACAGGGATAGCAATCAGCCCCAGCATTTT.

V usage is TRBV18 and J usage is TRBJ2-2, with TRBD1 matching 10 bases. V lost 0 bases and J lost 7; bases outside the gene matches: 2. Germline V gene sequence: CDR1 KGHSH, CDR2 LQKENI. CDR3 size: 15 residues. The CDR3 here is CASSPPGQGNGELFF. Here the CDR3 DNA reads TGTGCCAGCTCACCACCGGGACAGGGGAACGGGGAGCTGTTTTTT.

In this sample, this clonotype turned up many times. The chain couples TRBV28 to TRBJ2-3; D may be TRBD1 (6 bases). The CDR3 loop spans 14 amino acids. Trimming took 3 bases from V and 6 from J, leaving 13 bases between them. Germline CDR1 is MDHEN and CDR2 is SYDVKM. The CDR3 DNA follows: TGTGCCAGCAGTTTGGGTGGACAGTTCGATACGCAGTATTTT. It encodes CASSLGGQFDTQYF. Looking up the rest from reference TRBV28 and TRBJ2-3 gives the full variable domain: DVKVTQSSRYLVKRTGEKVFLECVQDMDHENMFWYRQDPGLGLRLIYFSYDVKMKEKGDIPEGYSVSREKKERFSLILESASTNQTSMYLCASSLGGQFDTQYFGPGTRLTVL.

This clonotype was found a few times. CDR3 amino acids: CASSELGDGYTF. DNA of the CDR3: TGTGCCAGCAGTGAACTGGGGGATGGCTACACCTTC. The chain is built from TRBV6-2 or TRBV6-3 and TRBJ1-2, with D perhaps matching TRBD1 (5 bases). Per the germline V gene, CDR1 is MNHEY and CDR2 is SVGEGT. Deletions cut 5 bases from V and 6 bases from J, with 10 bases between. This CDR3 has 12 residues.

This clonotype was seen many times. The V gene is TRBV20-1, the J gene TRBJ2-1, with 9 bases aligning to TRBD1. The trim removed 4 bases at V and 6 bases at J, leaving 7 bases unmatched. CDR3 length: 14 residues. The germline V gene has CDR1 DFQATT and CDR2 SNEGSKA (reference sequence). The CDR3 protein is CSAIVGQGINEQFF. The CDR3 nucleotides are TGCAGTGCTATCGTGGGACAGGGTATCAATGAGCAGTTCTTC.

The J gene is TRBJ2-5, the V gene TRBV29-1, with a weak D call TRBD2 (6 bases). CDR3 length: 14 residues. The V and J ends lost 5 bases and 1 base respectively, with 14 bases between them. Germline loops: CDR1 SQVTM, CDR2 ANQGSEA. CDR3 sequence reads: CSVSGTAPQETQYF. The CDR3 DNA reads as TGCAGCGTTTCCGGGACTGCACCCCAAGAGACCCAGTACTTC.

The chain combines TRBV7-8 with TRBJ1-5, with D perhaps matching TRBD1 (5 bases). The V gene lost 5 bases and the J gene lost 9 bases, with 23 bases spanning the gap. CDR1 is SGHVS, CDR2 FQNEAQ, per germline. The CDR3 has 16 amino acids. The CDR3 here is CASSPLGAVSGPPQHF. In DNA, the CDR3 is TGTGCCAGCAGCCCCCTTGGGGCAGTCTCAGGGCCGCCCCAGCATTTT.

In its sample, this clonotype was seen a few times. V usage is TRBV4-2 and J usage is TRBJ2-7; D unclear. CDR1 and CDR2 from the germline V gene are LGHNA and YNFKEQ. The CDR3 is made up of 12 amino acids. Between the trimmed V and J ends, which lost 8 bases and 6 bases, there was a span of 14 bases. The CDR3 nucleotides are TGTGCCAGCTCCAAACCAAGTTCCGAGCAGTACTTC. It yields the protein CASSKPSSEQYF.

This clonotype was recorded a few times. The junction departs from the called germline gene at one end, perhaps through a read error. The chain employs TRBV11-3 and TRBJ2-2, with a possible D match to TRBD2 (5 bases). Germline V gives CDR1 SGHNT, CDR2 YENEEA. The CDR3 has 12 amino acids. The CDR3 sequence is CASTKNTGELFF. The CDR3 region has the DNA TGTGCCAGCACCAAGAACACCGGGGAGCTGTTCTTT.

This clonotype was recorded many times. The genes are TRBV2 and TRBJ2-5; 13 nucleotides align to TRBD2. CDR1 and CDR2 from the germline V gene are SNHLY and FYNNEI. The CDR3 is 18 amino acids. Trimming cost V 5 bases and J 2 bases; bases outside gene matches: 11. CDR3: CASSYRGLAGKSQETQYF. CDR3 DNA sequence: TGTGCCAGCAGTTACCGGGGACTAGCGGGGAAGAGTCAAGAGACCCAGTACTTC.

Note on this clonotype: One end of the junction fails to match germline, which may point to a read error. This chain uses TRBV6-6 with TRBJ1-1; D gene unclear. CDR3 size: 13 residues. The germline V gene encodes CDR1 MNHNY and CDR2 SVGAGI (reference sequence). The CDR3 sequence: CASSYSQNTGAFF. CDR3 bases: TGTGCCAGCAGTTACTCCCAGAACACTGGAGCTTTCTTT.

This clonotype was seen a handful of times. The chain is built from TRBV2 and TRBJ2-7; a possible D gene is TRBD2 (5 bases). CDR3 size: 14 residues. Trimming took off 3 bases at V and 6 bases at J, with 15 bases between the two ends. CDR1 and CDR2 (germline): SNHLY, FYNNEI. The CDR3 coding sequence is TGTGCCAGCAGTGAGGGCACGACTGGGAGCGAGCAGTACTTC. Translated, it gives CASSEGTTGSEQYF.

This clonotype came up many times. V is TRBV2 and J is TRBJ2-1; 8 bases are shared with TRBD1. CDR1 is SNHLY, CDR2 FYNNEI, per germline. This CDR3 region has 15 residues. V lost 5 bases and J lost 1; bases outside the gene matches: 4. The CDR3 spells CASSKGQVSYNEQFF. The CDR3 DNA reads as TGTGCCAGCAGTAAGGGACAGGTTTCCTACAATGAGCAGTTCTTC.

V is TRBV7-7 and J is TRBJ2-1; possibly TRBD2 for D (7 bases). Germline V gene data show CDR1 as SSHAT and CDR2 as FNYEAQ (reference sequence). Deletions cut 5 bases from V and 4 bases from J, with 15 bases between. This CDR3 contains 15 residues. The CDR3 DNA follows: TGTGCCAGCAGCCCCCTAGGGGGAGGGTACAATGAGCAGTTCTTC. It specifies CASSPLGGGYNEQFF.

This clonotype was seen only a few times. V gene TRBV20-1 combines with J gene TRBJ2-7; D remains unclear. This CDR3 contains 11 residues. The ends were cut back, 3 bases at V and 5 bases at J, with 8 bases in the middle. Germline CDR1 is DFQATT and CDR2 is SNEGSKA (reference sequence). For the CDR3, the DNA is TGCAGTGCTAGCCCTATCCACGAGCAGTACTTC. This gives the protein CSASPIHEQYF.

The chain combines TRBV7-2 with TRBJ2-1, with a tentative D call TRBD2 (6 bases). Trimming took 1 base from V and 10 from J, leaving 17 bases between them. This CDR3 contains 15 residues. Germline CDR1 and CDR2: SGHTA and FQGNSA. The CDR3 loop reads CASSLVGSGRGEQFF. The DNA of the CDR3 is TGTGCCAGCAGCTTAGTAGGTAGCGGAAGGGGAGAGCAGTTCTTC.

There are a few counts of this clonotype. The rearrangement links TRBV29-1 to TRBJ1-3, with D unresolved. The V end was cut by 6 bases, the J end by 4 bases, with 7 bases between. CDR1 SQVTM and CDR2 ANQGSEA come from the germline V gene. This CDR3 has 11 residues. CDR3 DNA sequence: TGCAGCGTAACAAAAGGAAACACCATATATTTT. It specifies CSVTKGNTIYF.

This clonotype was seen repeatedly, ten times or more. V and J are TRBV20-1 and TRBJ2-5; D not certain. Between the trimmed V and J ends, which lost 1 base and 3 bases, there was a span of 21 bases. Germline loops: CDR1 DFQATT, CDR2 SNEGSKA (reference sequence). The CDR3 has 17 amino acids. CDR3 amino acids: CSARGGVRNKWEETQYF. The CDR3 DNA is TGCAGTGCTAGAGGGGGTGTTCGGAACAAATGGGAAGAGACCCAGTACTTC.

The V call is TRBV27, the J call TRBJ1-3; a weak D match, TRBD1 (6 bases). The CDR3 loop spans 14 amino acids. Looked up from germline, CDR1 is MNHEY and CDR2 is SMNVEV (reference sequence). V was clipped by 5 bases and J by 3 bases, with 11 bases between them. The CDR3 DNA follows: TGTGCCAGCAGTCCCCGGGACATTGGAAACACCATATATTTT. Translated, it gives CASSPRDIGNTIYF.

At least ten counts were recorded for this clonotype. The chain links TRBV27 to TRBJ1-2; D is unclear. V lost 3 bases and J 0 bases, leaving 5 bases between the germline ends. The CDR3 runs to 13 residues. The germline V gene has CDR1 MNHEY and CDR2 SMNVEV (reference sequence). CDR3 loop: CASSFAPNYGYTF. The CDR3 coding sequence is TGTGCCAGCAGTTTCGCGCCTAACTATGGCTACACCTTC.

This clonotype was detected only a few times. The V and J genes are TRBV18 and TRBJ1-1; possible D gene TRBD1, 6 bases. The CDR3 has 13 amino acids. Per the germline V gene, CDR1 is KGHSH and CDR2 is LQKENI. The V and J ends lost 6 bases and 6 bases respectively, with 14 bases between them. In DNA form, the CDR3 reads TGTGCCAGCTCGCCAGGGGCAAGGGCTGAAGCTTTCTTT. It encodes CASSPGARAEAFF.

In this sample, this clonotype turned up many times. The chain carries TRBV6-2 or TRBV6-3 and TRBJ1-1, with a weak D call TRBD1 (6 bases). CDR1 and CDR2 (germline): MNHEY, SVGEGT. This CDR3 has 15 amino acids. V lost 7 bases and J 4 bases, leaving 19 bases between the germline ends. CDR3 protein: CASTKGLGGSTEAFF. CDR3 coding DNA: TGTGCCAGCACCAAGGGGCTAGGGGGGAGCACTGAAGCTTTCTTT.

This clonotype was seen many times. The V call is TRBV5-4, the J call TRBJ2-7, with TRBD2 matching 7 bases. Germline lookup yields CDR1 SGHNT and CDR2 YYREEE (reference sequence). CDR3 size: 16 residues. J gave up 3 bases and V 4 bases, and 13 bases lay outside the gene matches. CDR3 loop: CASSGRGASGGYEQYF. CDR3 nucleotide sequence: TGTGCCAGCAGCGGCAGAGGGGCTAGCGGAGGCTACGAGCAGTACTTC.

The chain has TRBV7-9 and TRBJ2-1, with TRBD2 as a possible D gene (5 bases). Germline CDR1 is SEHNR and CDR2 is FQNEAQ (reference sequence). The CDR3 has 12 amino acids. V lost 5 bases and J lost 8, with 10 bases in between. The CDR3 DNA follows: TGTGCCAGCAGCCGCACTAGGGATGAGCAGTTCTTC. It codes for CASSRTRDEQFF.

The J gene is TRBJ2-3, the V gene TRBV4-3; D might be TRBD1 (6 bases). Per the germline V gene, CDR1 is LGHNA and CDR2 is YSLEER. V was cut by 3 bases and J by 4 bases, with 8 bases left in between. This CDR3 is 13 amino acids long. CDR3 sequence reads: CASSQGASDTQYF. As DNA, the CDR3 is TGCGCCAGCAGCCAGGGGGCATCAGATACGCAGTATTTT.

This chain joins TRBV11-2 and TRBJ1-4; no clear D. With 2 bases removed from V and 7 bases from J, the gap between germline ends came to 8 bases. CDR1 and CDR2 from the germline V gene are SGHAT and FQNNGV. The CDR3 has 13 amino acids. CDR3 amino acids: CASSLSYVEKLFF. CDR3 nucleotides: TGTGCCAGCAGCTTAAGTTACGTTGAAAAACTGTTTTTT.

The chain recombines TRBV27 with TRBJ1-5; weak D call: TRBD1 (5 bases). CDR3 length equals 15 residues. CDR1 and CDR2 from the germline V gene are MNHEY and SMNVEV (reference sequence). V shed 1 base and J shed 7 bases, with 14 bases lying between them. The CDR3 here is CASSLFLGVGQPQHF. The CDR3 bases are TGTGCCAGCAGTTTATTCCTAGGGGTAGGACAGCCCCAGCATTTT.

This clonotype has a handful of counts. The chain carries TRBV3-1 and TRBJ1-1; 7 positions agree with TRBD1. Trimming removed 3 bases from V and 3 bases from J; junction bases left unmatched: 7. Germline V gene data show CDR1 as LGHDT and CDR2 as YNNKEL (reference sequence). CDR3 length: 15 residues. The CDR3 nucleotides read TGTGCCAGCAGCCATCCATCAACAGGGGACACTGAAGCTTTCTTT. Translation gives CASSHPSTGDTEAFF.